A single sample gave rise to the 29 T cell receptor beta chains below, sequenced in a study of T cell repertoires in cytomegalovirus infection. Using its own MiXCR run on the reads, TCRdb lists one record per CDR3 protein. The data hold approximately 250,000 distinct CDR3 sequences, with over 20% observed a single time. The sequenced material came from CD8+ T cells from PBMCs. These receptor sequences come from a human donor in good health (CMV status not recorded). Some clones in this sample may be carry-over from other donors' samples.

This clonotype was seen a handful of times. V gene TRBV7-3 combines with J gene TRBJ2-3, with a possible D match to TRBD1 (7 bases). With 1 base removed from V and 5 bases from J, the gap between germline ends came to 10 bases. Germline values: CDR1 SGHTA, CDR2 FQGTGA. This CDR3 is 14 amino acids long. In DNA, the CDR3 is TGTGCCAGCAGCTTAATTCAGGGGGGAGATACGCAGTATTTT. As protein: CASSLIQGGDTQYF.

The genes are TRBV2 and TRBJ2-1; TRBD1 matches 9 bases. V was pared by 7 bases and J by 6 bases, with 7 bases of the junction left unmatched. CDR1 and CDR2 from the germline V gene are SNHLY and FYNNEI. The CDR3 sequence is 14 residues long. CDR3 sequence reads: CASTPGQGGNEQFF. Here the CDR3 DNA reads TGTGCCAGCACTCCGGGACAGGGTGGCAATGAGCAGTTCTTC.

This clonotype appeared a few times. The rearrangement joins TRBV7-9 to TRBJ1-1; maybe TRBD1 (5 bases). This CDR3 region has 15 residues. Germline CDR1 is SEHNR and CDR2 is FQNEAQ (reference sequence). Trimming left V 5 bases short and J 0 bases short, with 13 bases between. Written as DNA, the CDR3 is TGTGCCAGCAGCATAGGGACTTTCATGAACACTGAAGCTTTCTTT. It codes for CASSIGTFMNTEAFF.

This clonotype appeared a few times. The genes are TRBV7-9 and TRBJ2-7; 7 bases are shared with TRBD2. Losses at the gene ends were 5 bases for V and 3 bases for J; bases not matched to a gene: 10. From germline, CDR1 is SEHNR and CDR2 FQNEAQ (reference sequence). The CDR3 has 15 amino acids. CDR3: CASSPTAGTNYEQYF. The CDR3 nucleotides read TGTGCCAGCAGCCCCACGGCGGGGACTAACTACGAGCAGTACTTC.

The chain recombines TRBV20-1 with TRBJ1-1, with D unresolved. This CDR3 contains 14 residues. The germline CDR1 and CDR2 sequences are DFQATT and SNEGSKA (reference sequence). Trimming took off 1 base at V and 0 bases at J, with 9 bases between the two ends. CDR3 sequence reads: CSARVPSVNTEAFF. In DNA form, the CDR3 reads TGCAGTGCTAGAGTGCCCTCAGTGAACACTGAAGCTTTCTTT.

This clonotype was recorded a few times. The V gene is TRBV7-6, the J gene TRBJ1-1, with a possible D match to TRBD1 (5 bases). Trimming cost V 3 bases and J 6 bases, with 11 bases left between them. The CDR3 has 13 residues. Germline CDR1 is SGHVS and CDR2 is FNYEAQ. CDR3 in amino acids: CASSFQGSAEAFF. The CDR3 bases are TGTGCCAGCAGCTTCCAGGGTAGCGCTGAAGCTTTCTTT.

This clonotype was observed a handful of times. J is TRBJ2-7 and V is TRBV3-1, with 7 nucleotides matching TRBD1. The CDR3 runs 14 residues. The V and J ends lost 5 bases and 0 bases, in that order; junction bases with no gene match: 4. Germline values: CDR1 LGHDT, CDR2 YNNKEL (reference sequence). The CDR3, as DNA: TGTGCCAGCAGCGGACAGGTGAGCTCCTACGAGCAGTACTTC. It yields the protein CASSGQVSSYEQYF.

The chain joins TRBV7-9 to TRBJ1-2, with 8 bases matching TRBD1. This CDR3 is built from 11 residues. CDR1 and CDR2 (germline): SEHNR, FQNEAQ (reference sequence). V was pared by 11 bases and J by 4 bases, with 3 bases of the junction left unmatched. The CDR3 region has the DNA TGTGCCGGACAGGGAGCCTATGGCTACACCTTC. The encoded protein is CAGQGAYGYTF.

The V gene is TRBV5-1, the J gene TRBJ2-1, with 9 bases aligning to TRBD1. CDR1 and CDR2 (germline): SGHRS, YFSETQ. This CDR3 has 14 amino acids. J lost 6 bases, V lost 6 bases, and 7 bases had no gene match. CDR3 sequence: CASTLGQGINEQFF. The DNA for the CDR3 is TGCGCCAGCACCCTCGGACAGGGGATCAATGAGCAGTTCTTC.

This clonotype was recorded at least ten times. The chain combines TRBV7-8 with TRBJ1-1; a possible D gene is TRBD1 (6 bases). Trimming removed 5 bases from V and 8 bases from J, with 21 bases in between. The CDR3 has 15 residues. CDR1 is SGHVS, CDR2 FQNEAQ, per germline. The CDR3 loop is CASSPRTGNQEEAFF. The CDR3 coding sequence is TGTGCCAGCAGCCCCAGAACAGGGAACCAGGAGGAAGCTTTCTTT.

This clonotype has ten or more counts. V gene TRBV7-9 combines with J gene TRBJ2-1; D uncertain. The CDR3 is made up of 12 amino acids. Germline assignment: CDR1 SEHNR and CDR2 FQNEAQ (reference sequence). V gave up 3 bases and J gave up 5 bases, with 5 bases separating them. The CDR3 region has the DNA TGTGCCAGCAGCTTCACAGACAATGAGCAGTTCTTC. Its translation is CASSFTDNEQFF.

The rearrangement uses TRBV6-1 and TRBJ1-5; no firm D call. V was cut by 5 bases and J by 11 bases, with 19 bases left in between. The CDR3 covers 14 residues. Germline CDR1 reads MNHNS; CDR2 reads SASEGT. The CDR3 region is CASSPDTSRESQHF. In DNA, the CDR3 is TGTGCCAGCAGTCCCGACACCTCCCGGGAGTCCCAGCATTTT.

This clonotype was counted only a few times. The chain joins TRBV3-1 to TRBJ1-1; D remains ambiguous. The CDR3 totals 16 residues. V was pared by 0 bases and J by 0 bases, with 11 bases between. Germline-derived CDR1 and CDR2 are LGHDT and YNNKEL (reference sequence). CDR3 sequence reads: CASSQEGPGMNTEAFF. Here the CDR3 DNA reads TGTGCCAGCAGCCAAGAAGGGCCGGGTATGAACACTGAAGCTTTCTTT.

This clonotype was seen at least ten times. CDR3 DNA: TGTGCCAGCAGTTTTCCGACAGGGGAGAGCTCCTACAATGAGCAGTTCTTC. Amino acids: CASSFPTGESSYNEQFF. This rearrangement joins TRBV6-1 to TRBJ2-1, with 8 bases lining up with TRBD1. The ends lost 5 bases at V and 0 bases at J; junction bases unmatched: 9. The length of the CDR3 is 17 residues. From germline, CDR1 is MNHNS and CDR2 SASEGT.

This clonotype was seen more than once but under ten times. The rearrangement links TRBV2 to TRBJ1-1; possible D gene TRBD1, 6 bases. The germline V gene has CDR1 SNHLY and CDR2 FYNNEI. The ends were cut back, 3 bases at V and 0 bases at J, with 11 bases in the middle. The CDR3 spans 15 residues. The CDR3 loop reads CASSDPDSLNTEAFF. The CDR3 bases are TGTGCCAGCAGTGATCCGGACAGTTTGAACACTGAAGCTTTCTTT.

There are a few counts of this clonotype. The chain employs TRBV28 and TRBJ2-7; 13 nucleotides line up with TRBD2. From germline, CDR1 is MDHEN and CDR2 SYDVKM. The V segment lost 9 bases and the J segment 3 bases; nucleotides outside the gene matches: 8. CDR3 size: 15 residues. This CDR3 reads CASTAGTSGDYEQYF. In nucleotides, the CDR3 is TGTGCCAGTACCGCCGGGACTAGCGGGGACTACGAGCAGTACTTC.

The rearrangement uses TRBV10-3 and TRBJ2-2; 8 bases line up with TRBD2. The ends lost 8 bases at V and 4 bases at J; junction bases unmatched: 3. CDR1 and CDR2 (germline): ENHRY, SYGVKD. The CDR3 extends over 13 amino acids. The CDR3 nucleotides read TGTGCCATCCGACTAGCGTTCACCGGGGAGCTGTTTTTT. Translated: CAIRLAFTGELFF.

This clonotype was recorded a few times. The chain joins TRBV6-4 to TRBJ2-1, with D perhaps assigned TRBD1 or TRBD2 (5 bases each). Trimming left V 5 bases short and J 9 bases short, with 23 bases between. Germline assignment: CDR1 MRHNA and CDR2 SNTAGT. The CDR3 totals 16 residues. The CDR3 nucleotides are TGTGCCAGCAGTCCACTTGTCGTTAGGGACGACGGTGAGCAGTTCTTC. Its translation is CASSPLVVRDDGEQFF.

The chain is built from TRBV12-3 or TRBV12-4 and TRBJ1-3; tentative D call: TRBD1 (5 bases). The CDR3 contains 15 residues. Trimming shortened V by 6 bases and J by 0 bases, and 12 bases separated the two germline ends. The CDR3 sequence: CASRPGRGSGNTIYF. The CDR3 nucleotides read TGTGCCAGCAGGCCGGGACGAGGCTCTGGAAACACCATATATTTT.

This clonotype was counted ten times or more. The chain recombines TRBV7-2 with TRBJ2-5; 14 bases align to TRBD2. The CDR3 covers 18 residues. Losses at the gene ends were 4 bases for V and 4 bases for J; bases not matched to a gene: 11. Germline loops: CDR1 SGHTA, CDR2 FQGNSA. The CDR3 nucleotides are TGTGCCAGCAGCTACCCGACTAGCGGGGGGGCCGATCGAGAGACCCAGTACTTC. It encodes CASSYPTSGGADRETQYF.

The V and J genes are TRBV7-9 and TRBJ1-1, with a weak D call TRBD1 (6 bases). CDR1 is SEHNR, CDR2 FQNEAQ, per germline (reference sequence). Trimming stripped 3 bases from V and 4 bases from J, with 12 bases between. The CDR3 extends over 14 amino acids. In DNA, the CDR3 is TGTGCCAGCAGCTTTACTGGGGGCCTCACTGAAGCTTTCTTT. Its protein product is CASSFTGGLTEAFF.

The chain carries TRBV20-1 and TRBJ2-1, with 9 bases fitting TRBD2. The CDR3 is 18 residues long. The J segment lost 5 bases and the V segment lost 1 base, leaving 15 bases of the junction unmatched. The germline V gene encodes CDR1 DFQATT and CDR2 SNEGSKA (reference sequence). Written as DNA, the CDR3 is TGCAGTGCTAGAGGCGTCTCGTCTAGCGGGGTGACACACAATGAGCAGTTCTTC. Its translation is CSARGVSSSGVTHNEQFF.

In its sample, this clonotype was seen many times. V usage is TRBV14 and J usage is TRBJ2-3, with D unresolved. Trimming took off 1 base at V and 5 bases at J, with 10 bases between the two ends. The CDR3 runs to 14 residues. The germline gives CDR1 SGHDN, CDR2 FVKESK. The CDR3 here is CASSQARLQDTQYF. The CDR3 region has the DNA TGTGCCAGCAGCCAAGCCAGGCTACAAGATACGCAGTATTTT.

This clonotype has a handful of counts. The chain joins TRBV11-2 to TRBJ1-1; a weak D match, TRBD1 (6 bases). The CDR3 is 13 residues long. The germline gives CDR1 SGHAT, CDR2 FQNNGV. Trimming removed 5 bases at V and 7 bases at J, with 14 bases between. CDR3 residues: CASSPTGSNEAFF. In DNA form, the CDR3 reads TGTGCCAGCAGCCCAACAGGGTCCAATGAAGCTTTCTTT.

This clonotype has a count of ten or more. V is TRBV6-4 and J is TRBJ2-1; D is perhaps TRBD2 (6 bases). Trimming removed 0 bases from V and 4 bases from J, with 10 bases in between. The CDR3 loop spans 15 amino acids. CDR1 is MRHNA and CDR2 is SNTAGT in the germline V gene. This CDR3 is CASSDSGAGYNEQFF. CDR3 DNA sequence: TGTGCCAGCAGTGACTCAGGGGCGGGGTACAATGAGCAGTTCTTC.

The chain combines TRBV5-6 with TRBJ2-2; a possible D gene is TRBD2 (5 bases). The ends were cut back, 7 bases at V and 3 bases at J, with 13 bases in the middle. Germline V gene sequence: CDR1 SGHDT, CDR2 YYEEEE. The CDR3 contains 14 residues. DNA for the CDR3: TGTGCCAGCGGCGGGCCAAGGGACACCGGGGAGCTGTTTTTT. Translating gives CASGGPRDTGELFF.

V usage is TRBV20-1 and J usage is TRBJ2-7; D might be TRBD2 (6 bases). Germline V gene data show CDR1 as DFQATT and CDR2 as SNEGSKA (reference sequence). Between the trimmed V and J ends, which lost 1 base and 0 bases, there was a span of 13 bases. This CDR3 region has 15 residues. This CDR3 reads CSARAGASNSYEQYF. In DNA, the CDR3 is TGCAGTGCTAGAGCGGGAGCCTCAAACTCCTACGAGCAGTACTTC.

This clonotype was picked up one time. V and J are TRBV5-5 and TRBJ2-3; D gene uncertain. V was trimmed by 2 bases and J by 0 bases, leaving 10 bases between them. Germline V gives CDR1 SGHKS, CDR2 YYEKEE (reference sequence). This CDR3 has 15 residues. This CDR3 reads CASSFKGSSTDTQYF. The CDR3 nucleotides are TGTGCCAGCAGCTTTAAGGGTTCTAGCACAGATACGCAGTATTTT.

The sample holds many counts of this clonotype. The DNA of the CDR3 is TGTGCCAGCAGCTTAGGGGACAGGGGGCGGACGAACACTGAAGCTTTCTTT. As protein: CASSLGDRGRTNTEAFF. The rearrangement uses TRBV11-2 and TRBJ1-1, with 12 bases fitting TRBD1. Germline trimming cut 1 base from V and 1 base from J; bases unmatched to any gene: 4. The CDR3 is 17 amino acids. Germline loops: CDR1 SGHAT, CDR2 FQNNGV.